Listed below are T cell receptor beta chains from one sample, sequenced in a study of shared clonotypes between healthy human individuals. The table came from immunoSEQ multiplex PCR; TCRdb's copy has only in-frame clones and leaves some out. Among over a million clones listed, approximately 96% were seen once. The specimen was naive CD4+ T cells sorted from blood. These receptors originate from a man younger than 45 in good health. CDR3s leave out the opening cysteine and the closing phenylalanine or tryptophan.

V: TRBV27; CDR3: ASSSERLAGIYNEQF
V: TRBV4-2; CDR3: ASSQAVSSYNEQF
V: TRBV11-2; CDR3: ASSISFGGVGLF
V: TRBV30; CDR3: AWSPGGRIYEQY
V: TRBV7-9; CDR3: ASSLMGADQPQH
V: TRBV18; CDR3: ASSPLPVAAMGRATNEKLF
V: TRBV10-3; CDR3: AIREQGSGNTIY
V: TRBV28; CDR3: ASSFIGELF
V: TRBV28; CDR3: ASSLQERPGSTDTQY
V: TRBV7-9; CDR3: ASSFSRENQPQH
V: TRBV15; CDR3: ATSRAGGRYEQY
V: TRBV7-9; CDR3: ASSLGDGASNQPQH
V: TRBV12-5; CDR3: ASGWIYDSGTGSYNEQF
V: TRBV11-3; CDR3: ASSWDGNTEAF
V: TRBV7-2; CDR3: ASSPAMGYEQY
V: TRBV13; CDR3: ASSLKGGSRTYEQY
V: TRBV13; CDR3: ASSIGRVRNTGELF
V: TRBV19; CDR3: ASSLYTGELF
V: TRBV14; CDR3: ASSQDVPRGETQY
V: TRBV29-1; CDR3: SASTGASYGYT
V: TRBV5-1; CDR3: ASSLLRQGGSSGANVLT
V: TRBV7-9; CDR3: ASSSYDTQY
V: TRBV19; CDR3: ASSSEGRLGTEAF
V: TRBV5-6; CDR3: ASSLTGTSYLSYEQY
V: TRBV5-1; CDR3: ASSEGTNTDTQY
V: TRBV9; CDR3: ASSLSGKNTGELF
V: TRBV6-9; CDR3: ASTPASNNEQF
V: TRBV18; CDR3: ASSPLAVQETQY
V: TRBV5-6; CDR3: ASSLRATGELF
V: TRBV4-3; CDR3: ASSQAVGLYGYT